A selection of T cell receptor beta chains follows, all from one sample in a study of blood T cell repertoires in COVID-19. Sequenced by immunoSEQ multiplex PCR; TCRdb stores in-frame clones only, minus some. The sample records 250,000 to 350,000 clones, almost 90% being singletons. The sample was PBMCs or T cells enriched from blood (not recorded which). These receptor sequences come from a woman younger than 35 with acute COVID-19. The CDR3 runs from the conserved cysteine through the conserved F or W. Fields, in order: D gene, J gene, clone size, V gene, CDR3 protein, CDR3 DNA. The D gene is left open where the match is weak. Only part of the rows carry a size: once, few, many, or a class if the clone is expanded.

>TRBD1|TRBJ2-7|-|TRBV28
CASSLWGQTYEQYF
TGTGCCAGCAGTTTATGGGGACAGACCTACGAGCAGTACTTC
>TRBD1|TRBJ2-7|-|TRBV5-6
CASRRTGTHEQYF
TGTGCCAGCAGACGGACAGGAACCCACGAGCAGTACTTC
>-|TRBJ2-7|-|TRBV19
CASSARGYEQYF
TGTGCCAGTAGTGCCAGGGGCTACGAGCAGTACTTC
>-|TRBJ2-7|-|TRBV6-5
CASSYSYSGTSYEQYF
TGTGCCAGCAGTTACTCGTACAGCGGTACCTCCTACGAGCAGTACTTC
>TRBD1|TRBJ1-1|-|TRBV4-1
CASREDRGQGDTEAFF
TGCGCCAGCCGCGAGGACAGGGGGCAGGGGGACACTGAAGCTTTCTTT
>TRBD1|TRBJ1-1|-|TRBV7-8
CASSYRQGLNTEAFF
TGTGCCAGCAGCTACCGACAGGGTCTGAACACTGAAGCTTTCTTT
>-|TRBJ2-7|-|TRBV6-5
CASSYGAGNYEQYF
TGTGCCAGCAGTTACGGGGCAGGGAACTACGAGCAGTACTTC
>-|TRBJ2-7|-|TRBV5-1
CASSLADSGTYEQYF
TGCGCCAGCAGCTTGGCGGATAGCGGAACCTACGAGCAGTACTTC
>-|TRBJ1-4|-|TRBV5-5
CASSLVFISGVVNNEKLFF
TGTGCCAGCAGCTTGGTGTTTATTTCGGGGGTAGTCAATAATGAAAAACTGTTTTTT
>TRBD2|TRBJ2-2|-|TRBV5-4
CATRGLAGGKTGELFF
TGTGCCACTAGGGGACTAGCGGGAGGAAAAACCGGGGAGCTGTTTTTT
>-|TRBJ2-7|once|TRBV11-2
CASSPRTRDSEQYF
TGTGCCAGCAGCCCTAGGACCAGGGATTCCGAGCAGTACTTC
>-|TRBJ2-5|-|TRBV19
CASSAGEEKETQYF
TGTGCCAGTAGTGCCGGTGAGGAGAAAGAGACCCAGTACTTC
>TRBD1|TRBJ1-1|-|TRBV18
CASKQGWVTEAFF
TGTGCCAGTAAACAGGGGTGGGTCACTGAAGCTTTCTTT
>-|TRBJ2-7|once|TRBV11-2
CASIAGSGMSYEQYF
TGTGCCAGCATCGCCGGGTCCGGGATGTCCTACGAGCAGTACTTC
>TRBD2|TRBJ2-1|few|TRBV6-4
CASSGSLAGEQFF
TGTGCCAGCAGTGGGTCGCTAGCGGGGGAGCAGTTCTTC
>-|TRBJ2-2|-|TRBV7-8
CASSSTGHRRAGELFF
TGTGCCAGCAGTTCGACGGGACATAGAAGGGCGGGGGAGCTGTTTTTT
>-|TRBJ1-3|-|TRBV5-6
CASSPLRAQSHSGNTIYF
TGTGCCAGCAGCCCTCTGAGGGCCCAATCCCACTCTGGAAACACCATATATTTT
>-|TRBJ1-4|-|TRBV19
CASSPRGEKLFF
TGTGCCAGTAGTCCTCGAGGGGAAAAACTGTTTTTT
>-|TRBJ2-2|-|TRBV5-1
CASSLAGQNTGELFF
TGCGCCAGCAGCTTGGCAGGACAGAACACCGGGGAGCTGTTTTTT
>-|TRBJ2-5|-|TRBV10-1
CASSGGLQETQYF
TGCGCCAGCAGTGGAGGCCTACAAGAGACCCAGTACTTC
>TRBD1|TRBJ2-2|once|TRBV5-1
CASSSRDRGNTGELFF
TGCGCCAGCAGCTCCCGGGACAGGGGGAACACCGGGGAGCTGTTTTTT
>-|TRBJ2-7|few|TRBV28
CASSLGTFYEQYF
TGTGCCAGCAGTTTAGGGACTTTCTACGAGCAGTACTTC
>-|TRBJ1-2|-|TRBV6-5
CASSYREGGSNYGYTF
TGTGCCAGCAGTTACCGGGAGGGGGGATCTAACTATGGCTACACCTTC
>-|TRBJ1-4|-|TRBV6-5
CASSPRRVTNEKLFF
TGTGCCAGCAGCCCGCGCCGGGTTACTAATGAAAAACTGTTTTTT
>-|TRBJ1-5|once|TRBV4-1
CASSQEGGQPQHF
TGCGCCAGCAGCCAAGAGGGGGGTCAGCCCCAGCATTTT
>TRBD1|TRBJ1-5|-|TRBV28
CASRLSYGTGGSDNQPQHF
TGTGCCAGCAGATTAAGTTACGGGACAGGGGGCTCGGACAATCAGCCCCAGCATTTT
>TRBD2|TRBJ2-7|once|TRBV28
CASSPWGLEFAYEQYF
TGTGCCAGCAGTCCATGGGGACTAGAGTTCGCCTACGAGCAGTACTTC
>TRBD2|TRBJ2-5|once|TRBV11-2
CASSSGLAGIQETQYF
TGTGCCAGCAGCTCCGGACTAGCGGGGATCCAAGAGACCCAGTACTTC
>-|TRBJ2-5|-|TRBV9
CASSVAGRGPPETQYF
TGTGCCAGCAGCGTAGCTGGCAGGGGCCCGCCCGAGACCCAGTACTTC
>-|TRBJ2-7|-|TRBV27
CASSLSLEGNEQYF
TGTGCCAGCAGTTTATCTTTGGAGGGGAACGAGCAGTACTTC
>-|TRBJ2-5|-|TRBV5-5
CASSPWTFQETQYF
TGTGCCAGCAGCCCCTGGACATTCCAAGAGACCCAGTACTTC
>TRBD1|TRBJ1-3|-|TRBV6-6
CASSPLGTGGSSGNTIYF
TGTGCCAGCAGTCCGCTGGGAACAGGGGGCAGCTCTGGAAACACCATATATTTT
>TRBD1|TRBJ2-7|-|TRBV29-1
CSVRKQDRSYEQYF
TGCAGCGTCCGGAAACAGGACAGGTCTTACGAGCAGTACTTC
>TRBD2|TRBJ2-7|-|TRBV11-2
CASSGGPSGSLYEQYF
TGTGCCAGCAGCGGAGGACCTAGCGGCTCACTCTACGAGCAGTACTTC
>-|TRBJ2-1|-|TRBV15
CATSREASVRIDNEQFF
TGTGCCACCAGCAGAGAGGCTAGCGTTCGGATAGACAATGAGCAGTTCTTC